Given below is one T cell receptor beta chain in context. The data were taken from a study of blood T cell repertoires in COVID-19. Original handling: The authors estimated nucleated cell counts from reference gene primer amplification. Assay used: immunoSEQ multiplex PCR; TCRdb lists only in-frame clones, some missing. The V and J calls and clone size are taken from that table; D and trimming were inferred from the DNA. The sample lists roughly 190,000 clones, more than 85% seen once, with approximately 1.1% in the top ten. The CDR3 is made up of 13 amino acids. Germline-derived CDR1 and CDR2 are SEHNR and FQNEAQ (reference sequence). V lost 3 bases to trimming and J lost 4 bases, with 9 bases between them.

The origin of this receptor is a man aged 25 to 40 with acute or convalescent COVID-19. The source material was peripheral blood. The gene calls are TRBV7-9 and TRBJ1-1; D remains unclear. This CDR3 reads CASSFEGRTEAFF. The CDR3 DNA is TGTGCCAGCAGCTTTGAGGGTCGCACTGAAGCTTTCTTT.